The clone carrying this T cell receptor beta chain was picked up a small number of times. Antigen unknown. V was pared by 3 bases and J by 1 base, with 9 bases between. The CDR3 totals 14 residues. CDR1 MNHNS and CDR2 SASEGT come from the germline V gene. The data derive from a study of metastatic and nonmetastatic thyroid tumors. Overall study: Repertoire comparisons spanned blood and tumor or nodule tissue from malignant and benign thyroid patients. Study observations and caveats: The study reportedly found significantly higher TCR beta diversity in malignant thyroid tumors than benign nodules, in blood and tumor.

Each patient went into thyroid surgery without having received any treatment. TCRdb re-called clones via MiXCR from the PCR reads. The sample has 35,000 to 50,000 clones; 3% to 3.5% are singletons. The sequenced material came from blood. The genes are TRBV6-1 and TRBJ2-5; D may be TRBD1 (5 bases). The receptor was derived from a female donor with papillary thyroid cancer or a benign thyroid nodule (not recorded which). Some clones in this sample may be carry-over from other donors' samples. CDR3 residues: CASSEGQGQETQYF. CDR3 bases: TGTGCCAGCAGTGAGGGCCAGGGCCAAGAGACCCAGTACTTC.